The rows below give T cell receptor beta chains drawn from one sample of a study of beta chain features in type 1 diabetes. TCRdb keeps only in-frame clones here, not all; method: immunoSEQ multiplex PCR. The profile shows almost 350,000 clones, around 20% of them singletons. Sequences were obtained from naive CD4+ T cells from blood. These receptors all come from a woman under 30 in good health. CDR3s include the opening cysteine and the closing phenylalanine or tryptophan. The D gene is left open where the match is weak. The listing skips clone size in some rows; elsewhere it reads once, few, many or a size class.

-,-,TRBJ1-4,TRBV30,CAWSVQGGEKLFF,TGTGCCTGGAGTGTACAGGGAGGGGAAAAACTGTTTTTT
-,few,TRBJ1-2,TRBV5-4,CASSRDRIYGYTF,TGTGCCAGCAGCCGTGACAGAATCTATGGCTACACCTTC
TRBD1,-,TRBJ1-5,TRBV12-5,CASVPRDRGNQPQHF,TGTGCTAGTGTTCCCCGGGACAGGGGGAATCAGCCCCAGCATTTT
TRBD1,few,TRBJ2-1,TRBV29-1,CSVDPVQGAVYEQFF,TGCAGCGTTGACCCAGTACAGGGGGCAGTCTATGAGCAGTTCTTC
TRBD2,few,TRBJ2-1,TRBV30,CAWARIAGDDEQFF,TGTGCCTGGGCCAGAATAGCGGGAGACGATGAGCAGTTCTTC
TRBD1,few,TRBJ1-2,TRBV4-3,CASSQVTGDGYTF,TGCGCCAGCAGCCAAGTGACAGGGGATGGCTACACCTTC
-,-,TRBJ2-5,TRBV14,CASSQRETQYF,TGTGCCAGCAGCCAACGAGAGACCCAGTACTTC
-,-,TRBJ1-1,TRBV9,CASSRGGRDTEAFF,TGTGCCAGCAGCAGGGGGGGAAGGGACACTGAAGCTTTCTTT
TRBD2,-,TRBJ2-7,TRBV4-1,CASSPHSGGEQYF,TGCGCCAGCAGCCCCCACTCGGGAGGCGAGCAGTACTTC
-,-,TRBJ1-6,TRBV4-2,CASSQVQGNNSPLHF,TGTGCCAGCAGCCAAGTACAGGGAAACAATTCACCCCTCCACTTT
TRBD1,few,TRBJ1-5,TRBV18,CASSPNRGSNQPQHF,TGTGCCAGCTCACCGAACAGGGGGAGCAATCAGCCCCAGCATTTT
TRBD1,few,TRBJ2-3,TRBV29-1,CSVETGGTDTQYF,TGCAGCGTTGAGACAGGGGGCACAGATACGCAGTATTTT
TRBD1,-,TRBJ2-5,TRBV15,CATKQGVKETQYF,TGTGCCACTAAACAGGGGGTGAAAGAGACCCAGTACTTC
-,few,TRBJ2-5,TRBV6-5,CASLEAGKETQYF,TGTGCCAGCCTCGAGGCAGGGAAAGAGACCCAGTACTTC
-,-,TRBJ1-3,TRBV5-1,CASSLGQASGNTIYF,TGCGCCAGCAGCTTGGGACAGGCATCAGGAAACACCATATATTTT
-,few,TRBJ2-5,TRBV19,CASTARDYQETQYF,TGTGCCAGTACCGCCCGGGACTACCAAGAGACCCAGTACTTC
TRBD1,-,TRBJ2-1,TRBV2,CASTGQVYNEQFF,TGTGCCAGCACCGGACAGGTTTACAATGAGCAGTTCTTC
TRBD1,-,TRBJ2-7,TRBV30,CAWSEAGGSAEQYF,TGTGCCTGGAGTGAAGCAGGGGGCTCGGCCGAGCAGTACTTC
-,few,TRBJ1-2,TRBV19,CASSIRKEDGYTF,TGTGCCAGTAGTATCCGGAAAGAGGATGGCTACACCTTC
-,few,TRBJ2-7,TRBV13,CASSRRQDPYEQYF,TGTGCCAGCAGCCGGAGACAGGACCCCTACGAGCAGTACTTC
TRBD2,-,TRBJ2-7,TRBV7-2,CASSSRLAAYEQYF,TGTGCCAGCAGTAGCCGACTAGCTGCCTACGAGCAGTACTTC
-,few,TRBJ2-4,TRBV15,CATSTARRNIQYF,TGTGCCACCAGCACCGCCCGGAGGAACATTCAGTACTTC
-,few,TRBJ2-7,TRBV4-1,CASSRQNQGSYEQYF,TGCGCCAGCAGCCGCCAAAATCAGGGTTCCTACGAGCAGTACTTC
TRBD2,-,TRBJ2-1,TRBV7-2,CASSLAPPSGRSEQFF,TGTGCCAGCAGCTTAGCCCCACCTAGCGGGAGGTCTGAGCAGTTCTTC
-,few,TRBJ1-1,TRBV11-2,CASSSRRLYTEAFF,TGTGCCAGCAGTTCGCGCAGGTTGTACACTGAAGCTTTCTTT
-,-,TRBJ2-5,TRBV19,CAAGEETQYF,TGTGCCGCAGGGGAAGAGACCCAGTACTTC
TRBD2,-,TRBJ2-1,TRBV15,CATSRDWRLAGVNEQFF,TGTGCCACCAGCAGAGATTGGAGACTAGCGGGGGTCAATGAGCAGTTCTTC
TRBD2,few,TRBJ2-7,TRBV5-4,CASSPSGSLSYEQYF,TGTGCCAGCAGCCCCAGCGGGAGCCTCTCCTACGAGCAGTACTTC
TRBD1,-,TRBJ2-5,TRBV7-2,CASSPRQGGETQYF,TGTGCCAGCAGCCCGCGACAGGGTGGGGAGACCCAGTACTTC
TRBD1,-,TRBJ2-7,TRBV4-2,CASSSRQGIDYEQYF,TGTGCCAGCAGCTCCAGACAGGGAATCGACTACGAGCAGTACTTC
-,-,TRBJ1-3,TRBV5-1,CASSSGVSGNTIYF,TGCGCCAGCAGCTCCGGGGTCTCTGGAAACACCATATATTTT
TRBD2,-,TRBJ2-7,TRBV10-3,CAIISDGGEQYF,TGTGCCATCATCTCGGACGGGGGGGAGCAGTACTTC
-,-,TRBJ1-1,TRBV18,CASSPEWNTEAFF,TGTGCCAGCTCACCCGAGTGGAACACTGAAGCTTTCTTT
-,few,TRBJ2-5,TRBV4-1,CASSQAAVQETQYF,TGCGCCAGCAGCCAAGCAGCGGTTCAGGAGACCCAGTACTTC
-,-,TRBJ1-1,TRBV7-8,CASSGIPREVAFF,TGTGCCAGCAGCGGGATTCCCAGGGAGGTAGCTTTCTTT
TRBD1,few,TRBJ1-1,TRBV7-2,CASSPTGGITEAFF,TGTGCCAGCAGCCCAACAGGGGGCATCACTGAAGCTTTCTTT
-,few,TRBJ2-5,TRBV7-2,CASSPLRETQYF,TGTGCCAGCAGCCCCCTCCGGGAGACCCAGTACTTC
TRBD1,few,TRBJ1-5,TRBV7-2,CASSWGQGRYQHF,TGTGCCAGCAGCTGGGGACAGGGACGTTATCAGCATTTT
TRBD1,-,TRBJ1-2,TRBV2,CASSGAGGGYTF,TGTGCCAGCAGTGGGGCAGGGGGGGGCTACACCTTC
TRBD2,-,TRBJ2-7,TRBV19,CASSISFRTGLAYEQYF,TGTGCCAGTAGTATCTCTTTCCGGACCGGACTAGCCTACGAGCAGTACTTC
-,few,TRBJ1-1,TRBV7-9,CASSLRAGNTEAFF,TGTGCCAGCAGCTTGAGGGCTGGGAACACTGAAGCTTTCTTT
-,few,TRBJ1-2,TRBV5-6,CASSLEGGGYTF,TGTGCCAGCAGCTTGGAAGGGGGTGGCTACACCTTC
TRBD1,few,TRBJ1-5,TRBV5-1,CASSLEGTANQPQHF,TGCGCCAGCAGCTTGGAGGGGACAGCAAATCAGCCCCAGCATTTT
-,few,TRBJ2-4,TRBV4-1,CASSQGSQALAKNIQYF,TGCGCCAGCAGCCAAGGGTCGCAGGCACTAGCCAAAAACATTCAGTACTTC